These 9 T cell receptor beta chains share one sample of origin, sequenced in a study of blood T cell repertoires in COVID-19. Method: immunoSEQ multiplex PCR; TCRdb's copy keeps in-frame clones and lacks some. Counted here are roughly 240,000 clones, 86% occurring once; the ten biggest clones make up more than 2.5%. Sample: peripheral blood. These receptors all stem from a woman aged 25-40 years who had recovered from COVID-19.

The chain joins TRBV9 to TRBJ1-2; D gene ambiguous. CDR3 size: 13 residues. Germline V gives CDR1 SGDLS, CDR2 YYNGEE. V lost 0 bases to trimming and J lost 6 bases, with 9 bases between them. The CDR3 spells CASSVDQNHGYTF. CDR3 DNA sequence: TGTGCCAGCAGCGTAGATCAGAATCATGGCTACACCTTC. The full variable domain, in which reference TRBV9 and TRBJ1-2 provide the parts outside the CDR3, is DSGVTQTPKHLITATGQRVTLRCSPRSGDLSVYWYQQSLDQGLQFLIQYYNGEERAKGNILERFSAQQFPDLHSELNLSSLELGDSALYFCASSVDQNHGYTFGSGTRLTVV.

This rearrangement joins TRBV19 to TRBJ1-5, with TRBD1 matching over 7 bases. CDR1 LNHDA and CDR2 SQIVND come from the germline V gene (reference sequence). The V and J ends lost 6 bases and 1 base, in that order; junction bases with no gene match: 12. The CDR3 is 17 amino acids. CDR3 region: CASSTPKGAVSNQPQHF. In DNA, the CDR3 is TGTGCCAGTAGCACCCCCAAGGGGGCAGTAAGCAATCAGCCCCAGCATTTT.

The table lists this clone with a count of one. V usage is TRBV20-1 and J usage is TRBJ2-2; possible D gene TRBD2, 6 bases. The ends were cut back, 3 bases at V and 5 bases at J, with 13 bases in the middle. The CDR3 has 14 residues. Germline assignment: CDR1 DFQATT and CDR2 SNEGSKA (reference sequence). Written as DNA, the CDR3 is TGCAGTGCTAGTGGCGGGGCAGGTACCGGGGAGCTGTTTTTT. Amino acid sequence: CSASGGAGTGELFF.

V gene TRBV19 combines with J gene TRBJ1-3; no firm D call. Trimming pared 2 bases from V and 0 bases from J, leaving 11 bases between. The germline CDR1 and CDR2 sequences are LNHDA and SQIVND (reference sequence). The CDR3 has 16 residues. As DNA, the CDR3 is TGTGCCAGTAGTATAAGCAGCGCTCTCTCTGGAAACACCATATATTTT. Its protein product is CASSISSALSGNTIYF. Together with reference TRBV19 and TRBJ1-3, the CDR3 gives the full variable domain: DGGITQSPKYLFRKEGQNVTLSCEQNLNHDAMYWYRQDPGQGLRLIYYSQIVNDFQKGDIAEGYSVSREKKESFPLTVTSAQKNPTAFYLCASSISSALSGNTIYFGEGSWLTVV.

V and J are TRBV4-3 and TRBJ2-5; TRBD2 aligns across 11 bases. Germline CDR1 LGHNA, CDR2 YSLEER. The V segment lost 3 bases and the J segment 2 bases; nucleotides outside the gene matches: 14. This CDR3 spans 19 amino acids. The CDR3 DNA is TGCGCCAGCAGCCAGCATAGCGGGGGGGCCCCCGATTTTCAAGAGACCCAGTACTTC. This sequence encodes CASSQHSGGAPDFQETQYF.

This chain uses TRBV7-2 with TRBJ2-2; 14 bases map to TRBD2. CDR1 and CDR2 (germline): SGHTA, FQGNSA. The J segment lost 6 bases and the V segment lost 4 bases, leaving 7 bases of the junction unmatched. CDR3 size: 17 residues. In nucleotides, the CDR3 is TGTGCCAGCAGCTCGAGGACTAGCGGGGGGACATCCGGGGAGCTGTTTTTT. This codes for CASSSRTSGGTSGELFF. Drawing the rest from reference TRBV7-2 and TRBJ2-2, the complete variable domain is GAGVSQSPSNKVTEKGKDVELRCDPISGHTALYWYRQSLGQGLEFLIYFQGNSAPDKSGLPSDRFSAERTGGSVSTLTIQRTQQEDSAVYLCASSSRTSGGTSGELFFGEGSRLTVL.

The chain combines TRBV30 with TRBJ1-3, with D tentatively TRBD1 (5 bases). Germline V gene lookup returns CDR1 GTSNPN and CDR2 SVGIG (reference sequence). Trimming stripped 0 bases from V and 3 bases from J, with 15 bases between. This CDR3 comprises 16 residues. CDR3 bases: TGTGCCTGGAGTGTGAGGCGGGGCGGAGGTGGAAACACCATATATTTT. Translating it yields CAWSVRRGGGGNTIYF.

This chain uses TRBV27 with TRBJ1-6; TRBD1 is a possible D gene (5 bases). Germline assignment: CDR1 MNHEY and CDR2 SMNVEV (reference sequence). V gave up 5 bases and J gave up 6 bases, with 11 bases separating them. This CDR3 comprises 14 residues. Here the CDR3 reads CASSIQASNSPLHF. The CDR3, as DNA: TGTGCCAGCAGTATACAGGCCTCTAATTCACCCCTCCACTTT.

The rearrangement joins TRBV6-2 or TRBV6-3 to TRBJ2-7; the match to TRBD1 covers 9 bases. CDR3 length: 15 amino acids. The germline V gene encodes CDR1 MNHEY and CDR2 SVGEGT. Trimming removed 5 bases from V and 4 bases from J; junction bases left unmatched: 9. The CDR3 here is CASSPPGTGLYEQYF. CDR3 bases: TGTGCCAGCAGTCCACCCGGGACAGGGCTATACGAGCAGTACTTC.